A single sample gave rise to the 17 T cell receptor beta chains below, sequenced in a study of blood T cells in healthy people across ages. The authors ran a second PCR of 7 to 11 cycles using a sample-barcoded 5' primer and a J-beta primer mix. TCRdb itself ran the 5' RACE reads through MiXCR, one entry per CDR3 protein. The repertoire holds 1 million or so distinct CDR3 sequences, around 25% seen once, with 0.65% to 0.75% in the top ten. These sequences were also reported in another study, on T cells of mothers and their children.

Sequenced material: blood. The receptors originated from a girl aged 2-10 years in good health.

This clonotype has only a few counts. J is TRBJ1-1 and V is TRBV7-3; no clear D gene. The CDR3 is made up of 13 amino acids. Looked up from germline, CDR1 is SGHTA and CDR2 is FQGTGA. V was pared by 2 bases and J by 6 bases, with 10 bases between. For the CDR3, the DNA is TGTGCCAGCAGCTTAGGTGGGTGGTCTGAAGCTTTCTTT. The encoded protein is CASSLGGWSEAFF.

This chain connects TRBV20-1 to TRBJ2-5; 10 nucleotides match TRBD2. The DNA end lines up better with TRBJ2-7; the J call may be wrong. CDR3 length equals 15 residues. Germline-derived CDR1 and CDR2 are DFQATT and SNEGSKA (reference sequence). The CDR3 sequence is CSARVLAGILYEQYF. The CDR3, as DNA: TGCAGTGCTAGAGTACTAGCGGGGATTCTCTACGAGCAGTACTTC.

The rearrangement links TRBV3-1 to TRBJ2-5, with a possible D match to TRBD1 (6 bases). The CDR3 extends over 13 amino acids. Germline CDR1 and CDR2: LGHDT and YNNKEL (reference sequence). V was cut by 8 bases and J by 1 base, with 11 bases left in between. The CDR3, as DNA: TGTGCCAGCGGGTGGGGGCCCCAAGAGACCCAGTACTTC. This encodes CASGWGPQETQYF.

The CDR3 sequence: CASSPLVYANTGELFF. The CDR3 DNA reads TGCGCCAGCAGCCCCCTAGTATACGCGAACACCGGGGAGCTGTTTTTT. This chain joins TRBV4-1 and TRBJ2-2; no reliable D call. Trimming removed 4 bases from V and 0 bases from J, with 12 bases in between. The CDR3 is 16 residues long. The germline gives CDR1 MGHRA, CDR2 YSYEKL.

This clonotype appeared a few times. Germline is not matched at one junction end, which may reflect a read error. V is TRBV12-3 or TRBV12-4 and J is TRBJ2-5; D not certain. The tail of the sequence fits TRBJ2-1 better, so the J call may be wrong. The CDR3 is made up of 12 amino acids. The CDR3 sequence is CASSRPFNEQFF. CDR3 DNA sequence: TGCGCCAGCAGCCGACCGTTCAATGAGCAGTTCTTC.

The CDR3: CSVEGRAMVGYTF. CDR3 DNA sequence: TGCAGCGTTGAAGGCAGGGCTATGGTAGGCTACACCTTC. The V call is TRBV29-1, the J call TRBJ1-2, with D possibly matching TRBD1 (5 bases). The germline V gene encodes CDR1 SQVTM and CDR2 ANQGSEA. Trimming stripped 1 base from V and 8 bases from J, with 14 bases between. This CDR3 has 13 amino acids.

The chain uses TRBV19 and TRBJ1-4; TRBD1 matches at 10 bases. V dropped 8 bases and J dropped 8; count of bases not matched to a gene: 8. Per the germline V gene, CDR1 is LNHDA and CDR2 is SQIVND (reference sequence). The CDR3 is made up of 14 amino acids. CDR3 amino acids: CASGDRGRWEKLFF. DNA for the CDR3: TGTGCCAGTGGCGACAGGGGGCGCTGGGAAAAACTGTTTTTT.

This clonotype was seen repeatedly, ten times or more. The chain links TRBV29-1 to TRBJ2-3, with 10 bases fitting TRBD2. The CDR3 is 13 amino acids. Germline V gene sequence: CDR1 SQVTM, CDR2 ANQGSEA. With V trimmed by 5 bases and J by 1 base, 0 bases remained unmatched. This chain's CDR3 is CSVSGRGTDTQYF. In nucleotides, the CDR3 is TGCAGCGTTAGCGGGAGGGGCACAGATACGCAGTATTTT.

This sequence joins TRBV29-1 and TRBJ2-2, with 12 positions matching TRBD1. The CDR3 has 18 amino acids. CDR1 and CDR2 from the germline V gene are SQVTM and ANQGSEA. With 7 bases clipped from V and 0 bases from J, the junction kept 12 bases outside the gene matches. DNA of the CDR3: TGCAGCGCCGGGACAGGGGGCGACCTGAGGTCGAACACCGGGGAGCTGTTTTTT. Translated: CSAGTGGDLRSNTGELFF.

This clonotype was counted between two and nine times. The chain links TRBV4-3 to TRBJ2-4; D is ambiguous. This CDR3 spans 16 amino acids. Germline values: CDR1 LGHNA, CDR2 YSLEER. V dropped 1 base and J dropped 8 bases, with 18 bases sitting between them. The CDR3: CASSQGVVSNADIQYF. The CDR3 nucleotides are TGCGCCAGCAGCCAAGGTGTCGTATCCAACGCGGACATTCAGTACTTC.

This sequence joins TRBV7-9 and TRBJ2-7, with D uncertain. Trimming took 5 bases from V and 5 from J, leaving 10 bases between them. Germline V lookup: CDR1 SEHNR, CDR2 FQNEAQ (reference sequence). The CDR3 covers 12 residues. Here the CDR3 reads CASSPLDHEQYF. The CDR3, as DNA: TGTGCCAGCAGCCCTCTTGATCACGAGCAGTACTTC. The full variable domain, with the rest looked up from reference TRBV7-9 and TRBJ2-7, is DTGVSQNPRHKITKRGQNVTFRCDPISEHNRLYWYRQTLGQGPEFLTYFQNEAQLEKSRLLSDRFSAERPKGSFSTLEIQRTEQGDSAMYLCASSPLDHEQYFGPGTRLTVT.

The chain is built from TRBV7-9 and TRBJ1-4; D uncertain. V lost 4 bases and J 8 bases, leaving 17 bases between the germline ends. The CDR3 is made up of 15 amino acids. From germline, CDR1 is SEHNR and CDR2 FQNEAQ (reference sequence). CDR3 DNA: TGTGCCAGCAGCTCGGATCCACTGACAAGGGAAAAACTGTTTTTT. Translation: CASSSDPLTREKLFF.

This clonotype was counted a few times. The chain combines TRBV7-3 with TRBJ1-6; D gene unclear. Germline V CDR1 and CDR2: SGHTA, FQGTGA. V dropped 2 bases and J dropped 7 bases, with 15 bases sitting between them. This CDR3 is built from 16 residues. This CDR3 reads CASSLEGPSGNSPLHF. The CDR3 coding sequence is TGTGCCAGCAGCTTAGAGGGCCCTTCGGGGAATTCACCCCTCCACTTT.

DNA for the CDR3: TGTGCCAGCAGAGAGGACAGGGCCCCAATCAACGAGCAGTACTTC. Translated: CASREDRAPINEQYF. The J gene is TRBJ2-7, the V gene TRBV28; 8 bases map to TRBD1. Germline V gene data show CDR1 as MDHEN and CDR2 as SYDVKM. This CDR3 has 15 amino acids. After removal of 6 bases from V and 5 bases from J, the junction contained 12 bases not matched to a gene.

This clonotype was seen only a few times. The chain joins TRBV20-1 to TRBJ1-1; a weak D match, TRBD1 (5 bases). With 6 bases removed from V and 3 bases from J, the gap between germline ends came to 17 bases. This CDR3 has 14 residues. CDR1 is DFQATT, CDR2 SNEGSKA, per germline (reference sequence). In DNA, the CDR3 is TGCAGTGCCCCAAACGGGGGACGGGACACTGAAGCTTTCTTT. Its protein product is CSAPNGGRDTEAFF.

The genes are TRBV13 and TRBJ1-3, with 8 bases fitting TRBD1. Per germline, CDR1 PRHDT and CDR2 FYEKMQ (reference sequence). Trimming removed 0 bases from V and 2 bases from J; junction bases left unmatched: 6. The CDR3 has 17 residues. The CDR3 bases are TGTGCCAGCAGCTTAGGTCAGGGGGCGGTCGCTGGAAACACCATATATTTT. Translated: CASSLGQGAVAGNTIYF.

As to this clonotype: The germline gene is not matched at one end of the junction; a read error may be the cause. The chain is built from TRBV29-1 and TRBJ2-7; tentative D call: TRBD2 (6 bases). The CDR3 runs to 12 residues. Germline V gives CDR1 SQVTM, CDR2 ANQGSEA. The CDR3 spells CSVDGSASVGFF. The CDR3 nucleotides are TGCAGCGTTGACGGGAGCGCGTCGGTGGGGTTCTTC.